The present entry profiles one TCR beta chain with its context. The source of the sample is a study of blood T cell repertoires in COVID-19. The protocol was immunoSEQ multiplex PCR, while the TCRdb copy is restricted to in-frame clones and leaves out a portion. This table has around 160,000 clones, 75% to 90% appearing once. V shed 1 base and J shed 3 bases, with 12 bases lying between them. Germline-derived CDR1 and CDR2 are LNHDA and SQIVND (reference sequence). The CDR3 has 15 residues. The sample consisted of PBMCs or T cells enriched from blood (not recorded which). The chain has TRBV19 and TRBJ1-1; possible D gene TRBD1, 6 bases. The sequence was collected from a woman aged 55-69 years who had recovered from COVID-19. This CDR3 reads CASSIGGGRDTEAFF. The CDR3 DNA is TGTGCCAGTAGTATAGGCGGGGGCAGAGACACTGAAGCTTTCTTT.